The clone carrying this T cell receptor beta chain occurred many times. This specimen belongs to a study of CD8 T cells in ankylosing spondylitis. It was by quantitative 5'-RACE with molecular barcodes that TCR beta libraries were made. One entry per CDR3 protein, called by TCRdb with MiXCR from the 5' RACE reads. The sample lists around 99,000 distinct CDR3 sequences, roughly 8.8% occurring once. V lost 5 bases to trimming and J lost 8 bases, with 12 bases between them. CDR3 length: 12 residues. This TCR came from a male donor with ankylosing spondylitis or in good health (not recorded which). This chain uses TRBV12-3 or TRBV12-4 with TRBJ1-2; a weak D match, TRBD1 (6 bases). The material sequenced was blood, either unsorted or a sorted T cell fraction (not recorded which). Here the CDR3 DNA reads TGTGCCAGCAGTGCCAGGGGCCGAGGCTACACCTTC. Its translation is CASSARGRGYTF.